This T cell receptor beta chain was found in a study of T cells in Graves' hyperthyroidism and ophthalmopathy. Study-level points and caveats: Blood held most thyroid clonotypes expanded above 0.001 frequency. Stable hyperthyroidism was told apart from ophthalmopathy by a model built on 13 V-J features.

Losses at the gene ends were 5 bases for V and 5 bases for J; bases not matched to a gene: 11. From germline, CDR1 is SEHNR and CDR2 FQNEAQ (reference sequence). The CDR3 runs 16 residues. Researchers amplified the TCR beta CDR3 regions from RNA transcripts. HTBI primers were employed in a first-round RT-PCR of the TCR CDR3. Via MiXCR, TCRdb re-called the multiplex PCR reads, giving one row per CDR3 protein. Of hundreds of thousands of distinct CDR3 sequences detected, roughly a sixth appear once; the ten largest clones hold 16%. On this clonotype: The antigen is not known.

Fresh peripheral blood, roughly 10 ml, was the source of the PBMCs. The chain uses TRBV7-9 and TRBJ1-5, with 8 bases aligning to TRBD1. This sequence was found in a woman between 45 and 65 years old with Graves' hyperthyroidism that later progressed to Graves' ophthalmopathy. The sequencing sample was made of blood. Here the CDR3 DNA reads TGTGCCAGCAGCCTCCCGACAGGGGCAGGGGATCAGCCCCAGCATTTT. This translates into CASSLPTGAGDQPQHF.